The clone carrying this T cell receptor beta chain was counted a few times. The antigen is undetermined. These data originate in a study of CD8 T cells in ankylosing spondylitis. Study results and caveats: It appeared that ankylosing spondylitis blood was characterized by a TCR beta motif of about eight highly homologous variants.

This CDR3 region has 16 residues. Trimming removed 3 bases at V and 3 bases at J, with 14 bases between. In germline, CDR1 is KGHDR, CDR2 SFDVKD. TCRdb redid the calling of the 5' RACE reads with MiXCR, one entry per CDR3 protein. Among 470,000 or so distinct CDR3 sequences listed, roughly a quarter were seen once. The chain employs TRBV24-1 and TRBJ2-1; D may be TRBD1 (5 bases). This TCR derives from a male donor with ankylosing spondylitis. Sequenced input: blood, either unsorted or a sorted T cell fraction (not recorded which). CDR3 nucleotides: TGTGCCACCAGTGATCGCAGGGTTTACGGCTACAATGAGCAGTTCTTC. Translated, it gives CATSDRRVYGYNEQFF.